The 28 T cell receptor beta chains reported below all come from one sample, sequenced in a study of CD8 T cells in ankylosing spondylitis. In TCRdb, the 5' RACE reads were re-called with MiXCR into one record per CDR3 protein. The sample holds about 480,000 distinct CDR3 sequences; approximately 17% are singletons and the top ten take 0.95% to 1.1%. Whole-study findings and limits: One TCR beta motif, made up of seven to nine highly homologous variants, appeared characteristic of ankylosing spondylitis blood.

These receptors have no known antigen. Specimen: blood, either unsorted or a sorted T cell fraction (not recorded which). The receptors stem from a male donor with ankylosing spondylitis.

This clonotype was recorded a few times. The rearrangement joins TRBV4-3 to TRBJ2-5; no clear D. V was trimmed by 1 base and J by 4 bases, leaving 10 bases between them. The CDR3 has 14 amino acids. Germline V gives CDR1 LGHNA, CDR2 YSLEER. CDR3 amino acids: CASSQGGISETQYF. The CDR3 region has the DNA TGCGCCAGCAGCCAAGGAGGTATCTCAGAGACCCAGTACTTC.

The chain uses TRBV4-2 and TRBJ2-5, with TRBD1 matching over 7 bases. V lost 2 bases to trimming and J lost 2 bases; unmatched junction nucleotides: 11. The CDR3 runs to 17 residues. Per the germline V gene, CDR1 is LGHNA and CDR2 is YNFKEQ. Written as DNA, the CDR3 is TGTGCCAGCAGCCAAAACCCAGGGGGTGGTGGTCAAGAGACCCAGTACTTC. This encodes CASSQNPGGGGQETQYF.

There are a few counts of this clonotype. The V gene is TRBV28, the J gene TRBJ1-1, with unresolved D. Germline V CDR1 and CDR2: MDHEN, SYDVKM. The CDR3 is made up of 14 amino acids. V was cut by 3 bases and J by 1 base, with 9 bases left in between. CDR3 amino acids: CASSLGRSNTEAFF. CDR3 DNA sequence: TGTGCCAGCAGTTTGGGCAGGTCGAACACTGAAGCTTTCTTT.

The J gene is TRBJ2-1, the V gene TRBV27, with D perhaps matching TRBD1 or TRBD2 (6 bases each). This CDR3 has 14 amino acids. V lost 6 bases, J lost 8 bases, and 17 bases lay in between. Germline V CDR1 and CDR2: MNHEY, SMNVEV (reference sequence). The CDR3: CASSRRGDGDEQFF. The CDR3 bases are TGTGCCAGCAGCCGAAGGGGGGACGGCGATGAGCAGTTCTTC.

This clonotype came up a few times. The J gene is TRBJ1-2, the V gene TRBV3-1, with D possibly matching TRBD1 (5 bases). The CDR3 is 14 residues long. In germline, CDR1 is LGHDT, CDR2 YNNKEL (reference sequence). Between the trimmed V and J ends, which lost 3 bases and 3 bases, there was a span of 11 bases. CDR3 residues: CASSQDQGDYGYTF. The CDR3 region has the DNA TGTGCCAGCAGCCAGGATCAGGGAGACTATGGCTACACCTTC. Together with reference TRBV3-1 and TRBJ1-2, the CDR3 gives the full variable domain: DTAVSQTPKYLVTQMGNDKSIKCEQNLGHDTMYWYKQDSKKFLKIMFSYNNKELIINETVPNRFSPKSPDKAHLNLHINSLELGDSAVYFCASSQDQGDYGYTFGSGTRLTVV.

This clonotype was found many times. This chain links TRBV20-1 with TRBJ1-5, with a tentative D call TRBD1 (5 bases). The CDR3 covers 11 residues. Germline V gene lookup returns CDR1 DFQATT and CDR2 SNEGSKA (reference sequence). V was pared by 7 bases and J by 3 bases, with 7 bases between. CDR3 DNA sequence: TGCAGTGTGGGGCTCAATCAGCCCCAGCATTTT. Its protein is CSVGLNQPQHF.

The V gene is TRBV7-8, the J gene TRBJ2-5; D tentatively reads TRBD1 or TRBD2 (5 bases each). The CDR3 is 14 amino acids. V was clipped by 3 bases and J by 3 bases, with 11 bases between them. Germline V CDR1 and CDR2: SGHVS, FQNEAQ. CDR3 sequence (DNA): TGTGCCAGCAGCTTCCGGGACCCCAAAGAGACCCAGTACTTC. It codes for CASSFRDPKETQYF.

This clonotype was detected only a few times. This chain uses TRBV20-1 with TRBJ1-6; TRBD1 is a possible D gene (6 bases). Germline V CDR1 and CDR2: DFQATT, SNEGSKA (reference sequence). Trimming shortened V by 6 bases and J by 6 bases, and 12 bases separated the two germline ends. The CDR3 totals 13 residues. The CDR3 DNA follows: TGCAGTGCCCGAGACAGGTTTAATTCACCCCTCCACTTT. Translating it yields CSARDRFNSPLHF.

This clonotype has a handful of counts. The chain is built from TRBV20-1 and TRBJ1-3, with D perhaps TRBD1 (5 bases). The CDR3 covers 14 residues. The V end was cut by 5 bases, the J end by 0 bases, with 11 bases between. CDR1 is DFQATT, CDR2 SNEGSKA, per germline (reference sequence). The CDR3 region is CSAGDYSSGNTIYF. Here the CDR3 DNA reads TGCAGTGCTGGGGACTATAGCTCTGGAAACACCATATATTTT.

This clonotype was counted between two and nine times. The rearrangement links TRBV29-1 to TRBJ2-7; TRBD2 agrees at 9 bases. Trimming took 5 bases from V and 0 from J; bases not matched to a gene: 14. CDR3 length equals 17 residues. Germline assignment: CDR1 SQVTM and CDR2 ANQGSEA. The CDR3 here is CSVLALAGKGSSYEQYF. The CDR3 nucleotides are TGCAGCGTTTTGGCACTAGCGGGTAAGGGATCCTCCTACGAGCAGTACTTC.

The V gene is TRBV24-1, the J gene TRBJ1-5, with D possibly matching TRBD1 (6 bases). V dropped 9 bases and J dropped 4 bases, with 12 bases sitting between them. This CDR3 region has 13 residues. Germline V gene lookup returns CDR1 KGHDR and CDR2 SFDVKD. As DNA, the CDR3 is TGTGCCACCGCTGGGGGCTCAAATCAGCCCCAGCATTTT. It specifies CATAGGSNQPQHF.

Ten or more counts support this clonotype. The CDR3 region is CASRLDRGNSPLHF. CDR3 coding DNA: TGTGCCAGCCGATTGGACAGGGGTAATTCACCCCTCCACTTT. The chain has TRBV12-3 or TRBV12-4 and TRBJ1-6; 9 bases line up with TRBD1. The CDR3 has 14 residues. V lost 8 bases to trimming and J lost 6 bases; unmatched junction nucleotides: 5.

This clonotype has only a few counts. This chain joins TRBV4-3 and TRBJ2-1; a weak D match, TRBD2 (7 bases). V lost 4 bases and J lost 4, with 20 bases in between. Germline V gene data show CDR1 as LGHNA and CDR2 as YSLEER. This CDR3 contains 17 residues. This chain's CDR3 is CASSPTMGAGTYNEQFF. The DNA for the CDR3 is TGCGCCAGCAGCCCGACCATGGGAGCGGGGACATACAATGAGCAGTTCTTC.

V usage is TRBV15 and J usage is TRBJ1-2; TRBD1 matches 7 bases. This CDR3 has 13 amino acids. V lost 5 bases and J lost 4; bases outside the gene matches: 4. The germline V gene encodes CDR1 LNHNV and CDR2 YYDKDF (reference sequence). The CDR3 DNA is TGTGCCACCAGCCGGCCAGGGGGCTATGGCTACACCTTC. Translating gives CATSRPGGYGYTF. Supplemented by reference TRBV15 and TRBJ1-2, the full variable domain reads DAMVIQNPRYQVTQFGKPVTLSCSQTLNHNVMYWYQQKSSQAPKLLFHYYDKDFNNEADTPDNFQSRRPNTSFCFLDIRSPGLGDTAMYLCATSRPGGYGYTFGSGTRLTVV.

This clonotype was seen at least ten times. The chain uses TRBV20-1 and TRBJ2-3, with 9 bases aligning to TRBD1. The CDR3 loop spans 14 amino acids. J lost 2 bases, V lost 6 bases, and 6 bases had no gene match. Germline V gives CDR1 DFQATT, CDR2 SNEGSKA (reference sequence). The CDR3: CSAKGQGHTDTQYF. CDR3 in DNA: TGCAGTGCAAAGGGACAGGGCCACACAGATACGCAGTATTTT.

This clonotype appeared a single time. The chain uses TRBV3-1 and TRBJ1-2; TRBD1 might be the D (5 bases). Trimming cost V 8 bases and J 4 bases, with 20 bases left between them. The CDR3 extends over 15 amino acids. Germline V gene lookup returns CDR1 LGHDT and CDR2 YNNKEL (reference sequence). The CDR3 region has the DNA TGTGCCAGCGGCTCACGGGGCAGGGTCGGCTATGGCTACACCTTC. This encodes CASGSRGRVGYGYTF.

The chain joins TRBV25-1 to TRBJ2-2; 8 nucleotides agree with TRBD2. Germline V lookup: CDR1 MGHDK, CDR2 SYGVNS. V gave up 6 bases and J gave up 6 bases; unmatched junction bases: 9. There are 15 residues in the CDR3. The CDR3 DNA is TGTGCCAGCAGGACGGGGGGGCTTTACCCCGGGGAGCTGTTTTTT. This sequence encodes CASRTGGLYPGELFF.

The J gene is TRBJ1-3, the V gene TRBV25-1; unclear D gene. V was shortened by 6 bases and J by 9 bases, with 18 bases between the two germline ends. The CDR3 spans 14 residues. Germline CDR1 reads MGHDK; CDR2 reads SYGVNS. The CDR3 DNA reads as TGTGCCAGCAGACCAACCGTGGCAATTAGCACCATATATTTT. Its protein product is CASRPTVAISTIYF.

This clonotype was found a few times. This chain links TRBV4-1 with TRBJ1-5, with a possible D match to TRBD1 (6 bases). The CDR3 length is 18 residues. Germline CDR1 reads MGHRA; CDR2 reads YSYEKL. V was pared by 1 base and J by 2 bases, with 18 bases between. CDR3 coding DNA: TGCGCCAGCAGCCAAGCGATGAGGGGGGGGCATGGCAATCAGCCCCAGCATTTT. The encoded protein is CASSQAMRGGHGNQPQHF.

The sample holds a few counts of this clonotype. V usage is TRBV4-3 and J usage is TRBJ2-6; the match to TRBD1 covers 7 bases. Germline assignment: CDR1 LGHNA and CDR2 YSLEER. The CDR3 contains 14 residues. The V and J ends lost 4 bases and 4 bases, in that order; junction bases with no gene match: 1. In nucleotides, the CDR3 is TGCGCCAGCAGCCCGGACAGGGGGGCCAACGTCCTGACTTTC. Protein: CASSPDRGANVLTF.

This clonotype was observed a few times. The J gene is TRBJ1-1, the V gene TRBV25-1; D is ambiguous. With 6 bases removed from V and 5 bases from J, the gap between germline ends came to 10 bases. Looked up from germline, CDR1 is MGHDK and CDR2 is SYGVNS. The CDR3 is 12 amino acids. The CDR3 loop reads CASRGRVTEAFF. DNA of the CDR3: TGTGCCAGCAGGGGAAGGGTGACTGAAGCTTTCTTT.

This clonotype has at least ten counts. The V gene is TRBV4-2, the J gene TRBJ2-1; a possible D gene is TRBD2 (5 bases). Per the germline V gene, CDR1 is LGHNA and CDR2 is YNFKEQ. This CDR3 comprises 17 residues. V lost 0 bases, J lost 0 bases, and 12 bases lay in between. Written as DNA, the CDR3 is TGTGCCAGCAGCCAAGAGTTAACTAGGGTCTCCTACAATGAGCAGTTCTTC. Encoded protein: CASSQELTRVSYNEQFF.

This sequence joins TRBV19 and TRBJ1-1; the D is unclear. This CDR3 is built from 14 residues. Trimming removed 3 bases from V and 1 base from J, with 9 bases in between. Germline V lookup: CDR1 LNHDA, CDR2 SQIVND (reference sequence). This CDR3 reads CASSMTTWNTEAFF. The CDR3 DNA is TGTGCCAGTAGTATGACCACCTGGAACACTGAAGCTTTCTTT.

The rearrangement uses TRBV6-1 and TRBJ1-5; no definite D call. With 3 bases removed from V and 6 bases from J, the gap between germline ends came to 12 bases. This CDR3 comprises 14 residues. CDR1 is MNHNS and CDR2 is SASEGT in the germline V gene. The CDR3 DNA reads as TGTGCCAGCAGTGACCCCGGGCGCCCTCAGCCCCAGCATTTT. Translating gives CASSDPGRPQPQHF.

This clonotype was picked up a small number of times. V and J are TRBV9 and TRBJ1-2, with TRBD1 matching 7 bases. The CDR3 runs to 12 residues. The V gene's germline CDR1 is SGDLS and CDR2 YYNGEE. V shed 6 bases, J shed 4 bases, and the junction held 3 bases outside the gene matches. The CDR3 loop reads CASNRDSYGYTF. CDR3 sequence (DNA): TGTGCCAGCAACCGGGACAGCTATGGCTACACCTTC.

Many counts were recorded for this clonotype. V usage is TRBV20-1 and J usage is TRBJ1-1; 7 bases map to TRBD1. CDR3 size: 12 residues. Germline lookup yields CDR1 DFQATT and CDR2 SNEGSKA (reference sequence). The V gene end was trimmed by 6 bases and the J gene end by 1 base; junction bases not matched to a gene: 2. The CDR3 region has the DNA TGCAGTGCATGGACAGGGAACACTGAAGCTTTCTTT. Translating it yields CSAWTGNTEAFF.

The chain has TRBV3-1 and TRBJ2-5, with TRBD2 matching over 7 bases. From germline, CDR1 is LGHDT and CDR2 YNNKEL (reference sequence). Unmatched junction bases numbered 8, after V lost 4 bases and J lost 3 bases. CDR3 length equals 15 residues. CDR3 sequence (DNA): TGTGCCAGCAGCCCGAGGGAGGGTCCGGAAGAGACCCAGTACTTC. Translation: CASSPREGPEETQYF.

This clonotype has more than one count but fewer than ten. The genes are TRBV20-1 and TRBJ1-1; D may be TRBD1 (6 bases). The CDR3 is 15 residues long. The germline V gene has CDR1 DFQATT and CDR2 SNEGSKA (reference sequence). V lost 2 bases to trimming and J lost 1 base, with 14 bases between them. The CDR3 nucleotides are TGCAGTGCTAGACTCGGGGGCAGGGAGAACACTGAAGCTTTCTTT. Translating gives CSARLGGRENTEAFF.